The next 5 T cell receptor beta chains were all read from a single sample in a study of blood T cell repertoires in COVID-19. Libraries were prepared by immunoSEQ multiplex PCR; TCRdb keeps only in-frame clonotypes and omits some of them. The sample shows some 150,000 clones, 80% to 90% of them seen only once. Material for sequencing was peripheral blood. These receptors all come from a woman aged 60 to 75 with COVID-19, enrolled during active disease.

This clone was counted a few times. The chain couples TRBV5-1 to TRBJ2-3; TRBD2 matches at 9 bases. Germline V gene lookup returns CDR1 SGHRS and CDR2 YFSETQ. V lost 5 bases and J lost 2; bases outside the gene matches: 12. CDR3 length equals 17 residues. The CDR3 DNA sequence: TGCGCCAGCAGTAGGGTGTCTAGCGGGGCCTCCACAGATACGCAGTATTTT. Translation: CASSRVSSGASTDTQYF.

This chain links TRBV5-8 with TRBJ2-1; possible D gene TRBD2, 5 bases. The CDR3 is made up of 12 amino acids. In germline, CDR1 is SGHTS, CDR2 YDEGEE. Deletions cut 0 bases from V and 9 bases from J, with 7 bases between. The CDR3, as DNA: TGTGCCAGCAGCTTGGCTGGGAGTGAGCAGTTCTTC. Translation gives CASSLAGSEQFF.

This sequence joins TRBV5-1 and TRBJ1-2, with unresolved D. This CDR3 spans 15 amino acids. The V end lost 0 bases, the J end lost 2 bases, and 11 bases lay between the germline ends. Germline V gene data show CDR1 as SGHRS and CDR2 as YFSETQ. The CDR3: CASSLGQANNYGYTF. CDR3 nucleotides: TGCGCCAGCAGCTTGGGCCAGGCAAACAACTATGGCTACACCTTC.

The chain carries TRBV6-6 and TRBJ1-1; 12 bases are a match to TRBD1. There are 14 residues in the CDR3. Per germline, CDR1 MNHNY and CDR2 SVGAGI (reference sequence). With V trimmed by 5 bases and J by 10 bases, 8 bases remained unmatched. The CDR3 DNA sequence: TGTGCCAGCAGTGGGGGAGGGACAGGGGGCGTAGCTTTCTTT. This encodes CASSGGGTGGVAFF.

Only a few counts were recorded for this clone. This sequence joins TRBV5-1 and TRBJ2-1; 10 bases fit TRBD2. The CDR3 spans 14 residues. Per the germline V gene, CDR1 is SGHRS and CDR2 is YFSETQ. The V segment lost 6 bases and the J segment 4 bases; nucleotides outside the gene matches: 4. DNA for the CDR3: TGCGCCAGCATAGGTAGCGGGGGGTACAATGAGCAGTTCTTC. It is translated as CASIGSGGYNEQFF.